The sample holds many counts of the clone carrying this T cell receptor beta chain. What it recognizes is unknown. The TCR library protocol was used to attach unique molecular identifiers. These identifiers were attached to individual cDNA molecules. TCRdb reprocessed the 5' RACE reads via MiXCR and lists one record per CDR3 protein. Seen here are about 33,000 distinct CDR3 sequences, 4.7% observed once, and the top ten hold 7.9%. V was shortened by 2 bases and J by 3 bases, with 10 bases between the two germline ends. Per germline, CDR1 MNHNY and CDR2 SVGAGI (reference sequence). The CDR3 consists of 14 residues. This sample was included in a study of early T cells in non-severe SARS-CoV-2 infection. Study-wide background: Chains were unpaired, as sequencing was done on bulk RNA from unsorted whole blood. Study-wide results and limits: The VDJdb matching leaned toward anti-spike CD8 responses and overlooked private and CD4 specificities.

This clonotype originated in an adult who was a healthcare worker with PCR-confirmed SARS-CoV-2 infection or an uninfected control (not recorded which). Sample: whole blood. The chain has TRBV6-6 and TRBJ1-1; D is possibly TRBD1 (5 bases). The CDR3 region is CASSYRGADTEAFF. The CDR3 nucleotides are TGTGCCAGCAGTTACAGAGGGGCTGACACTGAAGCTTTCTTT.